The T cell receptor beta chain under discussion was sequenced for a study of cytomegalovirus exposure and HLA in healthy donors. Findings and caveats of the study: A later analysis showed TCR association rates differing by HLA locus, peaking at DRB1 and lowest at HLA-C.

A multiplex PCR was run with 60 Vbeta primers and 13 Jbeta primers. TCRdb keeps only in-frame clones here, not all; method: immunoSEQ multiplex PCR. The sample holds roughly 190,000 clones, about 12% seen once. CDR1 and CDR2 from the germline V gene are SNHLY and FYNNEI. V trimming: 7 bases; J trimming: 4 bases; junction bases outside the gene matches: 6. The CDR3 has 14 residues. To note about this clone: Its target is not known.

The sequence was collected from a man aged 45-65 years in good health and CMV-seropositive. The chain carries TRBV2 and TRBJ2-4; TRBD2 agrees at 8 bases. The sample taken for sequencing was PBMCs. The CDR3 is CASNSGGGKNIQYF. DNA for the CDR3: TGTGCCAGCAACTCCGGGGGGGGAAAAAACATTCAGTACTTC.